One sample yielded the 15 T cell receptor beta chains listed below, sequenced in a study of graft-versus-host responses after intestinal transplantation. Method: immunoSEQ multiplex PCR; TCRdb's copy keeps in-frame clones and lacks some. This repertoire shows roughly 19,000 clones, under 75% found once; its top ten account for approximately 7.9%. Grafts had their tissue processed, releasing intraepithelial and lamina propria lymphocytes. The sample here was ileum tissue, taken roughly 3 weeks after intestinal transplant. These receptors all stem from a human patient who received an intestinal transplant, so some T cells may come from the graft donor.

The gene calls are TRBV18 and TRBJ2-7; possible D gene TRBD2, 7 bases. Germline V gene data show CDR1 as KGHSH and CDR2 as LQKENI. The CDR3 covers 15 residues. The germline V and J ends were trimmed by 2 bases and 0 bases, with 11 bases remaining between them. The CDR3, as DNA: TGTGCCAGCTCACCAAGGGGGGGGAGCTCCTACGAGCAGTACTTC. It specifies CASSPRGGSSYEQYF.

The chain employs TRBV27 and TRBJ1-6, with 8 positions matching TRBD1. Germline loops: CDR1 MNHEY, CDR2 SMNVEV (reference sequence). V gave up 1 base and J gave up 9 bases; unmatched junction bases: 14. This CDR3 has 18 amino acids. Here the CDR3 reads CASSLYFRSTGVGSPLHF. The CDR3 nucleotides read TGTGCCAGCAGTTTATATTTCCGATCGACAGGGGTGGGTTCACCCCTCCACTTT.

The rearrangement uses TRBV7-9 and TRBJ1-6, with no clear D. The CDR3 length is 14 residues. Per the germline V gene, CDR1 is SEHNR and CDR2 is FQNEAQ (reference sequence). The ends were cut back, 1 base at V and 9 bases at J, with 10 bases in the middle. DNA of the CDR3: TGTGCCAGCAGCTTAGAGGGAGGATTTTCACCCCTCCACTTT. Encoded protein: CASSLEGGFSPLHF.

The chain links TRBV29-1 to TRBJ2-7; possibly TRBD2 for D (5 bases). V was pared by 4 bases and J by 0 bases, with 7 bases between. There are 12 residues in the CDR3. Germline loops: CDR1 SQVTM, CDR2 ANQGSEA. The CDR3 sequence: CSVVGDSYEQYF. CDR3 nucleotides: TGCAGCGTTGTCGGGGACTCCTACGAGCAGTACTTC.

In its sample, this clone was seen a few times. V and J are TRBV6-1 and TRBJ1-2, with D unresolved. This CDR3 has 17 residues. Trimming stripped 2 bases from V and 0 bases from J, with 16 bases between. The germline V gene encodes CDR1 MNHNS and CDR2 SASEGT. The CDR3 loop reads CASSEPSKTTTNYGYTF. The DNA of the CDR3 is TGTGCCAGCAGTGAACCAAGTAAAACAACTACTAACTATGGCTACACCTTC.

This clone was seen a single time. This chain connects TRBV4-3 to TRBJ1-4; tentatively, D is TRBD1 (6 bases). The germline gives CDR1 LGHNA, CDR2 YSLEER. This CDR3 has 17 amino acids. V was shortened by 0 bases and J by 2 bases, with 13 bases between the two germline ends. The CDR3 nucleotides are TGCGCCAGCAGCCAAGATAGCGGGGGCGGGACTAATGAAAAACTGTTTTTT. Translating it yields CASSQDSGGGTNEKLFF.

J is TRBJ2-1 and V is TRBV29-1; 11 nucleotides line up with TRBD1. This CDR3 is 15 amino acids long. V shed 6 bases and J 6 bases; nucleotides not matched to a gene: 10. Germline loops: CDR1 SQVTM, CDR2 ANQGSEA. The CDR3 DNA follows: TGCAGCGTCAAAGGACCCGGGACAGGGGGCAATGAGCAGTTCTTC. It specifies CSVKGPGTGGNEQFF.

The V call is TRBV19, the J call TRBJ2-1, with 10 positions matching TRBD1. Trimming at V came to 7 bases and at J to 1 base, leaving 1 base not matched to a gene. This CDR3 contains 14 residues. CDR1 LNHDA and CDR2 SQIVND come from the germline V gene (reference sequence). CDR3 coding DNA: TGTGCCAGTACGGGACAGGGGTCCTACAATGAGCAGTTCTTC. Protein: CASTGQGSYNEQFF.

J is TRBJ1-1 and V is TRBV30; D unresolved. Trimming removed 1 base from V and 0 bases from J, with 6 bases in between. There are 13 residues in the CDR3. Germline V gene sequence: CDR1 GTSNPN, CDR2 SVGIG (reference sequence). CDR3 bases: TGTGCCTGGAGTGAAGAGATGAACACTGAAGCTTTCTTT. It codes for CAWSEEMNTEAFF.

The chain has TRBV7-2 and TRBJ2-3, with unresolved D. V was cut by 5 bases and J by 5 bases, with 11 bases left in between. The CDR3 has 13 amino acids. Germline V gene sequence: CDR1 SGHTA, CDR2 FQGNSA. Here the CDR3 reads CASSQENGDTQYF. CDR3 coding DNA: TGTGCCAGCAGCCAAGAGAACGGAGATACGCAGTATTTT.

Written as DNA, the CDR3 is TGTGCCAGCAGTAGCGGGGATCGTATCCACGAGCAGTACTTC. Protein product: CASSSGDRIHEQYF. V usage is TRBV6-5 and J usage is TRBJ2-7, with 7 nucleotides matching TRBD2. V was pared by 5 bases and J by 5 bases, with 9 bases of the junction left unmatched. The CDR3 loop spans 14 amino acids. Germline CDR1 reads MNHEY; CDR2 reads SVGAGI.

The J gene is TRBJ1-5, the V gene TRBV30, with D maybe TRBD1 (5 bases). The V end was cut by 2 bases, the J end by 0 bases, with 11 bases between. Germline assignment: CDR1 GTSNPN and CDR2 SVGIG (reference sequence). The CDR3 length is 15 residues. The CDR3 DNA sequence: TGTGCCTGGAGTAGGGGACTTTATAGCAATCAGCCCCAGCATTTT. The encoded protein is CAWSRGLYSNQPQHF. The full variable domain, its missing parts supplied by reference TRBV30 and TRBJ1-5, is SQTIHQWPATLVQPVGSPLSLECTVEGTSNPNLYWYRQAAGRGLQLLFYSVGIGQISSEVPQNLSASRPQDRQFILSSKKLLLSDSGFYLCAWSRGLYSNQPQHFGDGTRLSIL.

This clone was detected only once. V usage is TRBV7-8 and J usage is TRBJ2-1; a weak D match, TRBD1 (5 bases). This CDR3 comprises 13 residues. V lost 5 bases, J lost 4 bases, and 9 bases lay in between. Per germline, CDR1 SGHVS and CDR2 FQNEAQ. The DNA of the CDR3 is TGTGCCAGCAGCACAGACAGATACAATGAGCAGTTCTTC. Amino acid sequence: CASSTDRYNEQFF.

The rearrangement joins TRBV6-1 to TRBJ1-5, with a possible D match to TRBD1 (5 bases). Germline-derived CDR1 and CDR2 are MNHNS and SASEGT. V lost 1 base and J lost 6, with 10 bases in between. The CDR3 runs 14 residues. This chain's CDR3 is CASSEVGGGQPQHF. The CDR3, as DNA: TGTGCCAGCAGTGAAGTGGGGGGGGGTCAGCCCCAGCATTTT.

CDR3 sequence: CAWSVTGRNTIYF. DNA for the CDR3: TGTGCCTGGAGTGTAACAGGTAGAAACACCATATATTTT. The gene calls are TRBV30 and TRBJ1-3, with D perhaps TRBD1 (5 bases). CDR3 length equals 13 residues. Trimming cost V 0 bases and J 5 bases, with 8 bases left between them. Looked up from germline, CDR1 is GTSNPN and CDR2 is SVGIG (reference sequence).